This entry is about one T cell receptor beta chain. Its antigen is still unknown. Per-base qualities were not stored, and no clone one base away is much larger. Graves' hyperthyroidism was defined as stable when no progression to ophthalmopathy occurred over 18 months of follow-up. The hyperthyroidism patients were between 18 and 65 years old and newly diagnosed, with a disease duration of less than 2 months. Any patient with an uncontrolled infection, another autoimmune disease, pregnancy or lactation was excluded. Diagnoses relied on clinical symptoms, serum thyroxine and TRAb, thyroid ultrasound and orbital computed tomography. PBMCs were separated from roughly 10 ml of fresh peripheral blood using Ficoll-Paque density gradient centrifugation. Total RNA was extracted using Trizol reagent, and RNA quality was assessed on an Agilent 2100 Bioanalyzer. The data are from a study of T cells in Graves' hyperthyroidism and ophthalmopathy (dated by TCRdb to the late 2010s). Study-wide context: Peripheral blood samples were taken at initial diagnosis, before any treatment was given. To identify distinguishing TCR V-J signatures, a discovery cohort of around 100 patients was used, comprising fewer than 45 with Graves' ophthalmopathy and some 60 with stable Graves' hyperthyroidism. Whether ophthalmopathy could be predicted prospectively was tested in an independent validation cohort made up of roughly 19 hyperthyroidism patients plus 17 patients who later progressed to ophthalmopathy. The 95 to 100 discovery patients were randomly divided into training and test sets at a 7:3 ratio. In addition, the study compared T-cell repertoires in thyroid tissue and in blood from about 6 Graves' hyperthyroidism patients. After sampling, hyperthyroidism patients received methimazole starting at 30 mg daily, and ophthalmopathy patients received high-dose intravenous methylprednisolone. The paper describes TCR Vbeta CDR3 sequencing of 140 or so peripheral blood samples, made up of about 40 ophthalmopathy patients, roughly 75 hyperthyroidism patients and about 17 progressor patients. Overall study results and their limits: Blood samples also contained most of the expanded thyroid clonotypes (frequency above 0.001), which suggests that blood repertoires may reflect thyroid immune responses. In cross-validation, a model built on a 13 V-J signature told ophthalmopathy apart from stable hyperthyroidism with 87.88% sensitivity and around 81% specificity, and in testing the same model reached 80%/75%. Sample size was not statistically predetermined, and blinding of investigators to group allocation was not performed. In validation, the model predicted progression to ophthalmopathy with approximately 70% sensitivity and around 72% specificity, a median of about six months before onset.

Looking up the germline V gene (reference sequence) yields CDR1 SEHNR and CDR2 FQNEAQ. Trimming takes 5 bases from V and 2 bases from J, and the germline ends sit 22 bases apart. The CDR3 numbers 18 residues from cysteine through phenylalanine. The entry retains the CDR3 DNA only, 54 bases that are in frame from base 1. The TCR beta CDR3 regions were amplified from RNA transcripts. The first round of RT-PCR for the TCR CDR3 was performed with the HTBI primer set and the Qiagen OneStep RT-PCR kit. The libraries were constructed in a second round of multiplex PCR and then size-selected and purified. Libraries were sequenced paired-end with 100 bp reads on an Illumina HiSeq2000. On the study's bioinformatics: SOAPnuke was used to process the raw data, removing reads that contained adapters or uncalled bases, had a mean Phred below 15, or lacked an exact match to the constant primer or identifier. COPE v1.2.5 was used to merge the high-quality paired reads, and each unique nucleotide sequence was defined as a clonotype. MiTCR v1.1 was used to align clonotypes to the IMGT TRBV, TRBD and TRBJ reference segments. Only V-J combinations with frequency above 0.0001, covering 99% to 99.2% of repertoires, were analysed. A TCS score was defined as the ratio of F50 (clonal expansion) to E x V (chaos), with BLOSUM62-based TCRdist applied between CDR3 peptides within each V-J. Welch's t-statistics and random forest reduced roughly 540 V-J features to 10 to 15, which were used in a naive Bayes classifier (R e1071). In TCRdb, the public reads were trimmed at Q25 with fastp and aligned with MiXCR, with productive beta chains retained. Identical CDR3 proteins give one entry, which carries the most common genes and DNA. TCRdb's processing, not the authors', yielded these V and J calls. The sample profile shows hundreds of thousands of distinct CDR3 sequences; 12% to 15% of them were found once. About 9.4% of the sample lies in the top ten.

The sequence links TRBV7-9 to TRBJ2-4; the best D guess is TRBD2, with 6 bases matching. The specimen was blood. The TCR originated in a woman between 18 and 29 years old with Graves' hyperthyroidism. The CDR3 protein: CASSQIGSAPGTKNIQYF. The sequence in DNA is TGTGCCAGCAGCCAAATCGGGAGTGCGCCTGGAACCAAAAACATTCAGTACTTC.